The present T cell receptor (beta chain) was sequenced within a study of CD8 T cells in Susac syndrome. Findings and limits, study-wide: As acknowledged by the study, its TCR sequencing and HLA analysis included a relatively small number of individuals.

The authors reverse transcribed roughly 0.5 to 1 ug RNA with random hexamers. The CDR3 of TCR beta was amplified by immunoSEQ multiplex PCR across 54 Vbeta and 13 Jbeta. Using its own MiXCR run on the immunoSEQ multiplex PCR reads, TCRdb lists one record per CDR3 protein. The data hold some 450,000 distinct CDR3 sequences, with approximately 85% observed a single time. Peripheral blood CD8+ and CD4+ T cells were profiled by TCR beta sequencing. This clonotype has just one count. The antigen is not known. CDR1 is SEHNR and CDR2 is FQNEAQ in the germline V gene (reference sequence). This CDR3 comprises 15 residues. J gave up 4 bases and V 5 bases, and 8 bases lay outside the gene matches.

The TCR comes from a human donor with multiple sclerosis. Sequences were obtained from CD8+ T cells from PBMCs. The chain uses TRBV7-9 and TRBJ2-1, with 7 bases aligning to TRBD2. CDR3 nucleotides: TGTGCCAGCAGCCCCCCCCGGGGGGTGTACAATGAGCAGTTCTTC. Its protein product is CASSPPRGVYNEQFF. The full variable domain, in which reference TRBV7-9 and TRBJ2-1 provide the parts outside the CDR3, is DTGVSQNPRHKITKRGQNVTFRCDPISEHNRLYWYRQTLGQGPEFLTYFQNEAQLEKSRLLSDRFSAERPKGSFSTLEIQRTEQGDSAMYLCASSPPRGVYNEQFFGPGTRLTVL.